A single sample is the source of the 26 T cell receptor beta chains below, sequenced in a study of low-dose radiotherapy and immunotherapy resistance in tumors. Sample time point: after trial treatment. Treatment noted: LDRT plus nivolumab, ipilimumab, low-dose cyclophosphamide and aspirin (RACIN trial). Covering alpha and beta chains, TRAV- and TRBV-specific primers were used for the first-strand cDNA. With a constant-region primer and a V-primer adapter, TCRs were subjected to roughly 18 PCR cycles of amplification. A single record per CDR3 protein comes from TCRdb applying MiXCR to the reads. The sample yields under 95,000 distinct CDR3 sequences, about a sixth seen once. Here the sequenced sample was PBMCs, taken after low-dose radiotherapy plus immunotherapy. The origin of the receptors is a male donor with prostate cancer.

This clonotype was observed many times. CDR3 amino acids: CASSYSMGGTWPGELFF. The CDR3 DNA is TGTGCCAGCAGTTACTCGATGGGCGGCACCTGGCCCGGGGAGCTGTTTTTT. The V and J genes are TRBV6-2 or TRBV6-3 and TRBJ2-2, with D uncertain. Germline V CDR1 and CDR2: MNHEY, SVGEGT. The CDR3 is 17 residues long. The ends were cut back, 0 bases at V and 6 bases at J, with 17 bases in the middle.

This clonotype was counted at least ten times. The J gene is TRBJ1-2, the V gene TRBV4-1; the D is unclear. Per the germline V gene, CDR1 is MGHRA and CDR2 is YSYEKL. This CDR3 has 15 amino acids. V lost 1 base to trimming and J lost 0 bases, with 9 bases between them. CDR3 sequence reads: CASSQGSSTNYGYTF. DNA for the CDR3: TGCGCCAGCAGCCAAGGATCATCTACTAACTATGGCTACACCTTC.

This clonotype was observed a handful of times. The chain couples TRBV5-1 to TRBJ1-2; 11 bases align to TRBD1. Trimming took 1 base from V and 7 from J; bases not matched to a gene: 6. Germline values: CDR1 SGHRS, CDR2 YFSETQ. The CDR3 runs 15 residues. CDR3 residues: CASSLQGQGAGGYTF. DNA for the CDR3: TGCGCCAGCAGCTTGCAAGGACAGGGGGCTGGTGGCTACACCTTC.

This clonotype was counted at least ten times. J is TRBJ2-1 and V is TRBV6-1, with TRBD2 as a possible D gene (6 bases). The germline V gene encodes CDR1 MNHNS and CDR2 SASEGT. The CDR3 runs 16 residues. With 5 bases removed from V and 0 bases from J, the gap between germline ends came to 14 bases. The CDR3 region is CASSPDAGSSYNEQFF. The CDR3 region has the DNA TGTGCCAGCAGTCCAGACGCGGGGAGCTCCTACAATGAGCAGTTCTTC.

For this clonotype: It is unclear where the CDR3 begins or ends on the DNA, so no DNA is shown, and the CDR3 is as TCRdb lists it. The chain joins TRBV5-1 to TRBJ1-1; the table assigns TRBD1, which was not confirmed against the DNA. Both ends counted, the CDR3 spans 24 residues. Per germline, CDR1 SGHRS and CDR2 YFSETQ. CDR3 sequence: CASTNQTSMYLCAIEATEDTEAFF.

This clonotype was seen at least ten times. The chain recombines TRBV12-2 with TRBJ2-1. TRBJ2-7 matches the DNA end more closely, so the J call is doubtful. TRBV12-2 has pseudogene status. This CDR3 has 11 amino acids. The CDR3 here is CASRLVYEQYF. In DNA, the CDR3 is TGTGCAAGTCGCTTAGTGTACGAGCAGTACTTC.

This clonotype was observed many times. The chain combines TRBV4-3 with TRBJ2-7; 10 bases are shared with TRBD1. Per the germline V gene, CDR1 is LGHNA and CDR2 is YSLEER. This CDR3 spans 15 amino acids. V lost 1 base, J lost 4 bases, and 4 bases stayed unmatched. CDR3 nucleotides: TGCGCCAGCAGCCAAGGACAGGGGGCGGGGTACGAGCAGTACTTC. It encodes CASSQGQGAGYEQYF.

This clonotype has at least ten counts. The rearrangement links TRBV5-1 to TRBJ2-7, with 10 bases aligning to TRBD1. The junction had 1 base not matched to a gene; V was cut back by 3 bases and J by 1 base. The CDR3 contains 14 residues. Germline V gene lookup returns CDR1 SGHRS and CDR2 YFSETQ. This CDR3 reads CASSSGQGSYEQYF. CDR3 nucleotides: TGCGCCAGCAGCTCGGGACAGGGGTCCTACGAGCAGTACTTC.

This clonotype was observed at least ten times. The chain combines TRBV28 with TRBJ2-1; no clear D. CDR3 length: 16 amino acids. The V gene lost 6 bases and the J gene lost 3 bases, with 18 bases spanning the gap. CDR1 and CDR2 from the germline V gene are MDHEN and SYDVKM. Here the CDR3 DNA reads TGTGCCAGCAGACCATCGGGCCCAATGAACTACAATGAGCAGTTCTTC. It is translated as CASRPSGPMNYNEQFF.

Ten or more counts support this clonotype. J is TRBJ1-2 and V is TRBV6-2 or TRBV6-3; 7 bases line up with TRBD1. Germline V gives CDR1 MNHEY, CDR2 SVGEGT. This CDR3 is built from 14 residues. The junction had 7 bases not matched to a gene; V was cut back by 5 bases and J by 4 bases. The CDR3: CASSPGTDFYGYTF. In DNA form, the CDR3 reads TGTGCCAGCAGTCCCGGGACAGACTTCTATGGCTACACCTTC.

This clonotype appeared many times. This sequence joins TRBV4-3 and TRBJ2-5, with D hard to call. Trimming removed 2 bases from V and 5 bases from J, with 9 bases in between. Looked up from germline, CDR1 is LGHNA and CDR2 is YSLEER. The CDR3 totals 13 residues. In DNA form, the CDR3 reads TGCGCCAGCAGCCAACTTCACGGTGAGACCCAGTACTTC. Residues: CASSQLHGETQYF.

This clonotype was observed at least ten times. This chain connects TRBV11-1 to TRBJ2-1; D unresolved. V lost 3 bases and J lost 4, with 4 bases in between. Germline-derived CDR1 and CDR2 are SGHAT and FQDESV (reference sequence). This CDR3 has 12 residues. CDR3 region: CASSFQYNEQFF. Written as DNA, the CDR3 is TGTGCCAGCAGCTTCCAATACAATGAGCAGTTCTTC. The full variable domain, rest sourced from reference TRBV11-1 and TRBJ2-1, is EAEVAQSPRYKITEKSQAVAFWCDPISGHATLYWYRQILGQGPELLVQFQDESVVDDSQLPKDRFSAERLKGVDSTLKIQPAELGDSAMYLCASSFQYNEQFFGPGTRLTVL.

This clonotype was recorded many times. The chain uses TRBV7-3 and TRBJ2-1; 8 nucleotides line up with TRBD2. Germline CDR1 SGHTA, CDR2 FQGTGA. The J segment lost 0 bases and the V segment lost 5 bases, leaving 6 bases of the junction unmatched. The CDR3 runs 16 residues. Here the CDR3 DNA reads TGTGCCAGCAGCCCAGAGCGGGGGAGCTCCTACAATGAGCAGTTCTTC. This translates into CASSPERGSSYNEQFF.

This clonotype was detected many times. The CDR3 nucleotides read TGTGCCAGCAGTTTTGTCCCGGGGGGCGGCGGTGAAAAACTGTTTTTT. This translates into CASSFVPGGGGEKLFF. The rearrangement joins TRBV28 to TRBJ1-4; TRBD1 is a possible D gene (6 bases). Looked up from germline, CDR1 is MDHEN and CDR2 is SYDVKM. The V and J ends lost 3 bases and 7 bases respectively, with 18 bases between them. There are 16 residues in the CDR3. Combining the CDR3 with reference TRBV28 and TRBJ1-4 gives the whole variable domain DVKVTQSSRYLVKRTGEKVFLECVQDMDHENMFWYRQDPGLGLRLIYFSYDVKMKEKGDIPEGYSVSREKKERFSLILESASTNQTSMYLCASSFVPGGGGEKLFFGSGTQLSVL.

Worth noting for this clonotype: This likely reflects a read error, since a far larger clone is one base away. J is TRBJ2-4 and V is TRBV28, with D maybe TRBD2 (5 bases). V lost 6 bases and J 13 bases, leaving 22 bases between the germline ends. Germline CDR1 MDHEN, CDR2 SYDVKM. This CDR3 spans 14 amino acids. The CDR3 loop is CASSGNSLYNEQYF. As DNA, the CDR3 is TGTGCCAGCAGCGGGAATTCCCTTTACAATGAGCAGTACTTC.

This clonotype came up a few times. The chain employs TRBV2 and TRBJ1-1; no clear D. This CDR3 contains 13 residues. CDR1 is SNHLY and CDR2 is FYNNEI in the germline V gene. Between the trimmed V and J ends, which lost 6 bases and 0 bases, there was a span of 8 bases. The CDR3 DNA reads TGTGCCAGCAGCGGCAGACTGAACACTGAAGCTTTCTTT. It codes for CASSGRLNTEAFF.

V usage is TRBV12-3 or TRBV12-4 and J usage is TRBJ2-3; 8 bases align to TRBD1. The CDR3 is made up of 14 amino acids. V was clipped by 5 bases and J by 2 bases; unmatched bases: 3. The CDR3 DNA sequence: TGTGCCAGCAGTCCGGACAGGGACACAGATACGCAGTATTTT. Its protein is CASSPDRDTDTQYF.

This clonotype was seen ten or more times. V usage is TRBV10-3 and J usage is TRBJ2-7; weak D call: TRBD1 (5 bases). CDR1 is ENHRY and CDR2 is SYGVKD in the germline V gene. Deletions cut 3 bases from V and 4 bases from J, with 7 bases between. The CDR3 extends over 12 amino acids. The DNA of the CDR3 is TGTGCCATCAGTGACCAGGGTTACGAGCAGTACTTC. This sequence encodes CAISDQGYEQYF.

This clonotype appeared many times. V is TRBV18 and J is TRBJ1-4; D is unresolved. Per germline, CDR1 KGHSH and CDR2 LQKENI. CDR3 length: 15 residues. With 1 base removed from V and 2 bases from J, the gap between germline ends came to 8 bases. CDR3 sequence reads: CASSPQAATNEKLFF. The CDR3 bases are TGTGCCAGCTCACCACAGGCAGCCACTAATGAAAAACTGTTTTTT.

This clonotype was seen many times. V gene TRBV3-1 combines with J gene TRBJ2-5; 15 positions agree with TRBD2. The length of the CDR3 is 20 residues. Germline trimming cut 2 bases from V and 4 bases from J; bases unmatched to any gene: 14. Germline V gene data show CDR1 as LGHDT and CDR2 as YNNKEL (reference sequence). DNA for the CDR3: TGTGCCAGCAGCCAAACTACGGGGACTAGCGGGAGGACTAGGCGAGAGACCCAGTACTTC. Translated, it gives CASSQTTGTSGRTRRETQYF.

Comments on this clonotype: This probably arose from a read error, given a far larger clone one base away. The chain combines TRBV7-6 with TRBJ2-7; D possibly corresponds to TRBD2 (9 bases). V was shortened by 6 bases and J by 7 bases, with 16 bases between the two germline ends. The germline gives CDR1 SGHVS, CDR2 FNYEAQ. This CDR3 comprises 13 residues. CDR3 nucleotides: TGTGCCAGCAGTTCTAGCGGGACAGGTGAGCAGTACTTC. It specifies CASSSSGTGEQYF.

This clonotype came up many times. The genes are TRBV12-3 or TRBV12-4 and TRBJ2-3; TRBD2 matches at 7 bases. V lost 7 bases, J lost 2 bases, and 9 bases stayed unmatched. CDR3 length equals 15 residues. The CDR3: CASIPSGGVTDTQYF. The CDR3 bases are TGTGCCAGCATCCCCTCGGGAGGAGTCACAGATACGCAGTATTTT.

This clonotype was picked up one time. This likely stems from a read error, as it lies one base from a far larger clone. The chain has TRBV6-2 or TRBV6-3 and TRBJ2-7, with D uncertain. CDR3 length: 13 residues. The V gene's germline CDR1 is MNHEY and CDR2 SVGEGT. The V end was cut by 2 bases, the J end by 7 bases, with 12 bases between. The CDR3 DNA reads TGTGCCAGCAGTTACCGATCGTCTTGGGAGCAGTACTTC. Translated: CASSYRSSWEQYF.

In its sample, this clonotype was seen many times. The chain employs TRBV28 and TRBJ2-2; D remains ambiguous. This CDR3 has 13 residues. Germline V gene lookup returns CDR1 MDHEN and CDR2 SYDVKM. The germline V and J ends were trimmed by 4 bases and 2 bases, with 5 bases remaining between them. The CDR3 DNA reads as TGTGCCAGCAGTTATAGAAACACCGGGGAGCTGTTTTTT. Translating gives CASSYRNTGELFF.

This clonotype showed up many times. The chain links TRBV6-1 to TRBJ2-3, with a weak D call TRBD2 (6 bases). CDR1 MNHNS and CDR2 SASEGT come from the germline V gene. Trimming took off 1 base at V and 8 bases at J, with 16 bases between the two ends. The CDR3 has 15 amino acids. CDR3 bases: TGTGCCAGCAGTGAAGTCCCGAACAAGGGAGGTACGCAGTATTTT. Its translation is CASSEVPNKGGTQYF.

This clonotype was counted many times. This chain joins TRBV7-2 and TRBJ2-7; 8 bases are a match to TRBD2. The CDR3 sequence is 13 residues long. After removal of 8 bases from V and 0 bases from J, the junction contained 3 bases not matched to a gene. Germline CDR1 SGHTA, CDR2 FQGNSA. The CDR3 region has the DNA TGTGCCAGCGGTAGCGGGATCTCCTACGAGCAGTACTTC. This translates into CASGSGISYEQYF.